This T cell receptor (beta chain) was identified in a study of blood T cell repertoires in COVID-19. Per germline, CDR1 SGHKS and CDR2 YYEKEE (reference sequence). The V gene lost 2 bases and the J gene lost 1 base, with 16 bases spanning the gap. The CDR3 has 16 residues. Clones were sequenced by immunoSEQ multiplex PCR, and TCRdb holds only the in-frame ones, with some missing. The sample gives some 520,000 clones, 89% of which show up once; roughly 1% is in the top ten. The chain combines TRBV5-5 with TRBJ2-7; D unresolved. Source material: peripheral blood. The sequence was collected from a man aged 18 to 29 with COVID-19, enrolled during active disease. This CDR3 reads CASSLERLEISYEQYF. CDR3 sequence (DNA): TGTGCCAGCAGCTTAGAAAGGCTGGAGATTTCCTACGAGCAGTACTTC.